These T cell receptor beta chains were read from a single sample in a study of OX40 agonist ivuxolimab in advanced cancers. Data came from immunoSEQ multiplex PCR; TCRdb stores just in-frame clones and leaves some out. The profile shows thousands of clones, around 70% of them singletons. The specimen was CD4+ or CD8+ T cells sorted from blood, collected in a trial of the OX40 agonist ivuxolimab. These TCRs come from an adult with an advanced solid tumor such as melanoma, head and neck, liver or kidney cancer. The CDR3 runs from the conserved cysteine through the conserved F or W. A D gene is named only where the DNA matches it firmly. Rows give clone size only sometimes, using once, few, many, or a class for an expanded clone.

CDR3aa: CASSAGTDSTDTQYF
CDR3nt: TGTGCCAGCAGCGCTGGGACAGATAGCACAGATACGCAGTATTTT
v_gene: TRBV6-4
j_gene: TRBJ2-3
abundance: -
d_gene: TRBD1

CDR3aa: CAWSVQRVNTEAFF
CDR3nt: TGTGCCTGGAGTGTTCAACGGGTGAACACTGAAGCTTTCTTT
v_gene: TRBV30
j_gene: TRBJ1-1
abundance: -
d_gene: -

CDR3aa: CASSLAQGWSGTEAFF
CDR3nt: TGTGCCAGCAGCTTAGCGCAGGGGTGGAGTGGCACTGAAGCTTTCTTT
v_gene: TRBV7-8
j_gene: TRBJ1-1
abundance: once
d_gene: -

CDR3aa: CASSLSGGSYEQYF
CDR3nt: TGTGCCAGCAGCTTGTCCGGGGGGTCCTACGAGCAGTACTTC
v_gene: TRBV5-5
j_gene: TRBJ2-7
abundance: -
d_gene: TRBD2

CDR3aa: CASRPGRDTGELFF
CDR3nt: TGTGCCAGCAGACCAGGGAGGGACACCGGGGAGCTGTTTTTT
v_gene: TRBV2
j_gene: TRBJ2-2
abundance: many
d_gene: TRBD2

CDR3aa: CASSVGVAYEQYF
CDR3nt: TGTGCCAGCAGTGTAGGGGTGGCCTACGAGCAGTACTTC
v_gene: TRBV27
j_gene: TRBJ2-7
abundance: -
d_gene: -

CDR3aa: CASSGDRDRLYGYTF
CDR3nt: TGTGCCAGCAGCGGGGACCGGGACAGACTCTATGGCTACACCTTC
v_gene: TRBV5-4
j_gene: TRBJ1-2
abundance: -
d_gene: TRBD1

CDR3aa: CASSPSGEGPNEQFF
CDR3nt: TGTGCCAGCAGTCCCTCAGGGGAGGGCCCCAATGAGCAGTTCTTC
v_gene: TRBV6-1
j_gene: TRBJ2-1
abundance: -
d_gene: -

CDR3aa: CARLTLGTGGRTGANVLTF
CDR3nt: TGTGCCAGGCTAACACTCGGGACAGGGGGCCGTACTGGGGCCAACGTCCTGACTTTC
v_gene: TRBV2
j_gene: TRBJ2-6
abundance: -
d_gene: TRBD1

CDR3aa: CASSRRGNTGELFF
CDR3nt: TGTGCCAGCAGTAGGCGGGGGAACACCGGGGAGCTGTTTTTT
v_gene: TRBV11-2
j_gene: TRBJ2-2
abundance: -
d_gene: -

CDR3aa: CASSLGFTGGPVDGELFF
CDR3nt: TGTGCCAGCAGTTTAGGGTTTACGGGAGGGCCAGTTGACGGGGAGCTGTTTTTT
v_gene: TRBV27
j_gene: TRBJ2-2
abundance: -
d_gene: TRBD2

CDR3aa: CASSREGLAGISNSYEQYF
CDR3nt: TGTGCCAGCAGCCGGGAGGGGTTAGCGGGCATCTCAAACTCCTACGAGCAGTACTTC
v_gene: TRBV4-2
j_gene: TRBJ2-7
abundance: -
d_gene: TRBD2

CDR3aa: CASGLWGQGGGELFF
CDR3nt: TGTGCCAGCGGCCTTTGGGGACAGGGGGGCGGGGAGCTGTTTTTT
v_gene: TRBV7-9
j_gene: TRBJ2-2
abundance: few
d_gene: TRBD1

CDR3aa: CASSSTEDNEQFF
CDR3nt: TGTGCCAGCAGCTCGACAGAGGACAATGAGCAGTTCTTC
v_gene: TRBV7-9
j_gene: TRBJ2-1
abundance: -
d_gene: -

CDR3aa: CASRGLGEQPQHF
CDR3nt: TGTGCCAGCAGGGGGCTGGGGGAGCAGCCCCAGCATTTT
v_gene: TRBV28
j_gene: TRBJ1-5
abundance: -
d_gene: -

CDR3aa: CSVEGTGDFANTGELFF
CDR3nt: TGCAGCGTTGAAGGGACAGGGGACTTCGCGAACACCGGGGAGCTGTTTTTT
v_gene: TRBV29-1
j_gene: TRBJ2-2
abundance: -
d_gene: TRBD1

CDR3aa: CASSHPYTSGRASSTYEQYF
CDR3nt: TGTGCCAGCAGTCACCCCTACACTAGCGGGAGGGCTTCGTCGACCTACGAGCAGTACTTC
v_gene: TRBV27
j_gene: TRBJ2-7
abundance: -
d_gene: TRBD2

CDR3aa: CASSESTLAANTGELFF
CDR3nt: TGCGCCAGCAGTGAGTCTACCCTAGCGGCGAACACCGGGGAGCTGTTTTTT
v_gene: TRBV10-1
j_gene: TRBJ2-2
abundance: medium-sized
d_gene: TRBD2

CDR3aa: CASSEEAGGTDTQYF
CDR3nt: TGTGCCAGCAGTGAAGAGGCGGGAGGGACAGATACGCAGTATTTT
v_gene: TRBV6-1
j_gene: TRBJ2-3
abundance: -
d_gene: TRBD2

CDR3aa: CASSLPGASGDRGYTF
CDR3nt: TGTGCCAGCAGCTTACCGGGGGCCAGCGGGGATCGCGGCTACACCTTC
v_gene: TRBV7-9
j_gene: TRBJ1-2
abundance: -
d_gene: -

CDR3aa: CASSNIRTGANVLTF
CDR3nt: TGTGCCAGTAGCAATATACGAACTGGGGCCAACGTCCTGACTTTC
v_gene: TRBV19
j_gene: TRBJ2-6
abundance: -
d_gene: -

CDR3aa: CASSYGILIYEQYF
CDR3nt: TGTGCCAGCAGTTACGGGATCCTAATTTACGAGCAGTACTTC
v_gene: TRBV27
j_gene: TRBJ2-7
abundance: -
d_gene: -

CDR3aa: CASSEFFPFRETQYF
CDR3nt: TGTGCCAGCAGTGAATTCTTCCCGTTTCGGGAGACCCAGTACTTC
v_gene: TRBV6-1
j_gene: TRBJ2-5
abundance: once
d_gene: -

CDR3aa: CASSRGMGQPQHF
CDR3nt: TGTGCCAGCAGCAGAGGGATGGGTCAGCCCCAGCATTTT
v_gene: TRBV2
j_gene: TRBJ1-5
abundance: few
d_gene: -

CDR3aa: CAWSEGGTEAFF
CDR3nt: TGTGCCTGGAGTGAGGGGGGCACTGAAGCTTTCTTT
v_gene: TRBV30
j_gene: TRBJ1-1
abundance: -
d_gene: -

CDR3aa: CASSRRGIRSGNTIYF
CDR3nt: TGTGCCAGCAGCCGACGCGGTATCCGATCTGGAAACACCATATATTTT
v_gene: TRBV5-8
j_gene: TRBJ1-3
abundance: -
d_gene: -

CDR3aa: CASSLGVGANVLTF
CDR3nt: TGTGCCAGCAGTTTGGGGGTTGGGGCCAACGTCCTGACTTTC
v_gene: TRBV28
j_gene: TRBJ2-6
abundance: -
d_gene: -

CDR3aa: CASSLVLAGTDTQYF
CDR3nt: TGTGCCAGCAGCTTAGTCCTAGCGGGCACAGATACGCAGTATTTT
v_gene: TRBV11-3
j_gene: TRBJ2-3
abundance: -
d_gene: TRBD2

CDR3aa: CASSPNNPHTYEQYF
CDR3nt: TGTGCCAGCAGCCCCAACAACCCCCACACCTACGAGCAGTACTTC
v_gene: TRBV11-2
j_gene: TRBJ2-7
abundance: few
d_gene: -

CDR3aa: CAAQPQEGRGPVLREQYF
CDR3nt: TGTGCCGCCCAACCTCAAGAGGGTAGGGGACCGGTCCTTCGCGAGCAGTACTTC
v_gene: TRBV27
j_gene: TRBJ2-7
abundance: few
d_gene: -

CDR3aa: CASSIRQENEKLFF
CDR3nt: TGTGCCAGTAGTATTCGGCAGGAAAATGAAAAACTGTTTTTT
v_gene: TRBV19
j_gene: TRBJ1-4
abundance: -
d_gene: -

CDR3aa: CASSQGDLVRPYEQYF
CDR3nt: TGCGCCAGCAGCCAAGGGGATCTCGTAAGGCCCTACGAGCAGTACTTC
v_gene: TRBV4-1
j_gene: TRBJ2-7
abundance: -
d_gene: -

CDR3aa: CASSLDLGGGYNEQFF
CDR3nt: TGTGCCAGCAGCTTAGACCTGGGGGGCGGCTACAATGAGCAGTTCTTC
v_gene: TRBV7-6
j_gene: TRBJ2-1
abundance: once
d_gene: -

CDR3aa: CATSRDLRVTEAFF
CDR3nt: TGTGCCACCAGCAGAGATCTCCGAGTCACTGAAGCTTTCTTT
v_gene: TRBV15
j_gene: TRBJ1-1
abundance: few
d_gene: -

CDR3aa: CASSFGQAGNEQYF
CDR3nt: TGTGCCAGCAGCTTCGGGCAAGCGGGGAACGAGCAGTACTTC
v_gene: TRBV11-3
j_gene: TRBJ2-7
abundance: -
d_gene: TRBD2

CDR3aa: CASSQGTGGAGTEAFF
CDR3nt: TGTGCCAGCAGCCAAGGGACAGGGGGCGCGGGCACTGAAGCTTTCTTT
v_gene: TRBV14
j_gene: TRBJ1-1
abundance: many
d_gene: TRBD1

CDR3aa: CASRRDGPTYEQYF
CDR3nt: TGTGCCAGCAGACGGGACGGACCAACCTACGAGCAGTACTTC
v_gene: TRBV6-5
j_gene: TRBJ2-7
abundance: -
d_gene: -

CDR3aa: CSVGGGIDGYTF
CDR3nt: TGCAGCGTTGGGGGAGGAATAGATGGCTACACCTTC
v_gene: TRBV29-1
j_gene: TRBJ1-2
abundance: -
d_gene: -

CDR3aa: CASSLGQGGEQYF
CDR3nt: TGTGCCAGCAGCTTGGGACAGGGTGGGGAGCAGTACTTC
v_gene: TRBV7-9
j_gene: TRBJ2-7
abundance: -
d_gene: TRBD1

CDR3aa: CASSSQEGGNTIYF
CDR3nt: TGCGCCAGCAGCTCACAGGAAGGTGGAAACACCATATATTTT
v_gene: TRBV5-1
j_gene: TRBJ1-3
abundance: -
d_gene: -

CDR3aa: CASLEDRHWEKTQYF
CDR3nt: TGTGCCAGCCTAGAGGACAGGCACTGGGAGAAGACCCAGTACTTC
v_gene: TRBV10-3
j_gene: TRBJ2-5
abundance: -
d_gene: TRBD1

CDR3aa: CATDSGQGEEKLFF
CDR3nt: TGTGCCACCGACTCCGGACAGGGTGAGGAAAAACTGTTTTTT
v_gene: TRBV10-3
j_gene: TRBJ1-4
abundance: -
d_gene: TRBD1

CDR3aa: CASSVASGRAGELFF
CDR3nt: TGTGCCAGCAGCGTAGCTAGCGGGAGGGCCGGGGAGCTGTTTTTT
v_gene: TRBV9
j_gene: TRBJ2-2
abundance: few
d_gene: TRBD2

CDR3aa: CASSGTGGSGANVLTF
CDR3nt: TGTGCCAGCAGTGGGACAGGGGGCTCTGGGGCCAACGTCCTGACTTTC
v_gene: TRBV6-1
j_gene: TRBJ2-6
abundance: -
d_gene: TRBD1

CDR3aa: CASSPGQYQETQYF
CDR3nt: TGTGCCAGCAGTCCGGGACAGTACCAAGAGACCCAGTACTTC
v_gene: TRBV2
j_gene: TRBJ2-5
abundance: -
d_gene: TRBD1

CDR3aa: CSASDGPNYGYTF
CDR3nt: TGCAGCGCCTCGGACGGTCCTAACTATGGCTACACCTTC
v_gene: TRBV29-1
j_gene: TRBJ1-2
abundance: -
d_gene: -

CDR3aa: CASSLQGEGETQYF
CDR3nt: TGTGCCAGCAGTTTACAAGGGGAGGGGGAGACCCAGTACTTC
v_gene: TRBV27
j_gene: TRBJ2-5
abundance: -
d_gene: TRBD2

CDR3aa: CASSTQGWGGEQFF
CDR3nt: TGTGCCAGCAGTACACAGGGTTGGGGTGGTGAGCAGTTCTTC
v_gene: TRBV11-3
j_gene: TRBJ2-1
abundance: -
d_gene: -

CDR3aa: CASSLAGSYRDTEAFF
CDR3nt: TGTGCCAGCAGCTTGGCCGGCAGTTATCGGGACACTGAAGCTTTCTTT
v_gene: TRBV5-6
j_gene: TRBJ1-1
abundance: few
d_gene: -

CDR3aa: CASRDFSAGELFF
CDR3nt: TGTGCCAGTAGGGATTTTTCCGCCGGGGAGCTGTTTTTT
v_gene: TRBV19
j_gene: TRBJ2-2
abundance: -
d_gene: -

CDR3aa: CASRVRGGKAKNIQYF
CDR3nt: TGTGCCAGCAGGGTCAGGGGAGGGAAAGCCAAAAACATTCAGTACTTC
v_gene: TRBV13
j_gene: TRBJ2-4
abundance: -
d_gene: -

CDR3aa: CASSLLSAPHNSPLHF
CDR3nt: TGTGCCAGCAGTTTATTGTCAGCCCCCCATAATTCACCCCTCCACTTT
v_gene: TRBV28
j_gene: TRBJ1-6
abundance: -
d_gene: -

CDR3aa: CASSWGQGAGNTIYF
CDR3nt: TGCGCCAGCAGCTGGGGACAGGGGGCCGGAAACACCATATATTTT
v_gene: TRBV5-1
j_gene: TRBJ1-3
abundance: -
d_gene: TRBD1

CDR3aa: CASSHQSSYEQYF
CDR3nt: TGTGCCAGCAGCCACCAAAGCTCCTACGAGCAGTACTTC
v_gene: TRBV14
j_gene: TRBJ2-7
abundance: -
d_gene: -